A single T cell receptor beta chain is shown here with its context. The record originates from a study of blood T cell repertoires in COVID-19. In the authors' methods: Nucleated cell number was recorded as an estimate derived from reference gene primer amplification. Repertoires were generated with immunoSEQ multiplex PCR, while TCRdb's copy carries only in-frame clones and drops some. That table furnishes V, J and clone size, whereas the DNA furnished D and trimming. The sample contains some 500,000 clones, approximately 88% of which appear only once. Trimming left V 6 bases short and J 4 bases short, with 9 bases between. The V gene's germline CDR1 is MNHEY and CDR2 SVGAGI. The CDR3 has 13 residues.

The sequencing input was peripheral blood. The chain employs TRBV6-5 and TRBJ2-2; possibly TRBD2 for D (5 bases). The TCR comes from a woman in her forties or fifties with COVID-19, enrolled during active disease. CDR3 residues: CASSRLRTGELFF. CDR3 bases: TGTGCCAGCAGCCGACTACGCACCGGGGAGCTGTTTTTT.